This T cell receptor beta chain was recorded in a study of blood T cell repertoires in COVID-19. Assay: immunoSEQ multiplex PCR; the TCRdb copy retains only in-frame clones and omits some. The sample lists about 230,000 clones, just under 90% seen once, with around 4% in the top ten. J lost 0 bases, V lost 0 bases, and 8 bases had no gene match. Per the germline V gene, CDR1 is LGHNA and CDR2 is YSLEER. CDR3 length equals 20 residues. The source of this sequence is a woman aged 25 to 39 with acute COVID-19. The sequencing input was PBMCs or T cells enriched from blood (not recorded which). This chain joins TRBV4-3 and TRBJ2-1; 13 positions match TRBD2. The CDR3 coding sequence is TGCGCCAGCAGCCAAGAAAGACTAGCGGGGGGCCCTAGCTCCTACAATGAGCAGTTCTTC. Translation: CASSQERLAGGPSSYNEQFF.